One and the same sample provided the 5 T cell receptor beta chains below, sequenced in a study of CD8 T cells in ankylosing spondylitis (dated by TCRdb to about 2017). Library preparation used 5' RACE. Sequenced on an Illumina HiSeq 2500. TCRdb's own reprocessing of the public reads used fastp at Q25 and MiXCR and kept productive beta chains. Each record represents a unique CDR3 protein, reported with the most common genes and DNA among its rows. This sample gives 85,000 to 100,000 distinct CDR3 sequences in total; roughly 8.7% of them show up just once. 9.5% to 10% of the sample is in the top ten clones. The sequenced sample consisted of blood, either unsorted or a sorted T cell fraction (not recorded which). These receptors were taken from a male donor with ankylosing spondylitis or in good health (not recorded which).

Only a few counts were recorded for this clonotype. The chain is built from TRBV18 and TRBJ2-3, with TRBD2 as a possible D gene (6 bases). Trimming pared 6 bases from V and 3 bases from J, leaving 13 bases between. Germline assignment: CDR1 KGHSH and CDR2 LQKENI. The CDR3 runs to 14 residues. The CDR3 spells CASSQGGWTDTQYF. As DNA, the CDR3 is TGTGCCAGCTCGCAGGGAGGATGGACAGATACGCAGTATTTT.

This clonotype was recorded at least ten times. CDR3 coding DNA: TGTGCCAGCAGCTTTTTCCTCTCTACTAGCACAGATACGCAGTATTTT. Amino acids: CASSFFLSTSTDTQYF. The rearrangement links TRBV13 to TRBJ2-3; D gene unclear. Germline CDR1 and CDR2: PRHDT and FYEKMQ (reference sequence). The CDR3 sequence is 16 residues long. V was pared by 3 bases and J by 0 bases, with 13 bases between.

This clonotype was detected ten times or more. V is TRBV20-1 and J is TRBJ1-5; 7 bases agree with TRBD1. Germline V gene lookup returns CDR1 DFQATT and CDR2 SNEGSKA (reference sequence). The CDR3 length is 13 residues. V lost 7 bases, J lost 7 bases, and 10 bases stayed unmatched. CDR3: CSVSTGREQPQHF. For the CDR3, the DNA is TGCAGTGTCTCGACAGGGCGGGAGCAGCCCCAGCATTTT.

This clonotype was seen repeatedly, ten times or more. The V and J genes are TRBV10-3 and TRBJ1-6; 9 bases are a match to TRBD1. V was clipped by 8 bases and J by 7 bases; unmatched bases: 6. Germline CDR1 reads ENHRY; CDR2 reads SYGVKD. The CDR3 contains 14 residues. CDR3 DNA: TGTGCCATCGCGTGGGACAGGGACAATTCACCCCTCCACTTT. It encodes CAIAWDRDNSPLHF.

This clonotype was observed at least ten times. The chain links TRBV6-2 or TRBV6-3 to TRBJ2-6; D not resolved. Germline CDR1 and CDR2: MNHEY and SVGEGT. V was clipped by 6 bases and J by 1 base, with 4 bases between them. CDR3 length: 13 residues. CDR3 bases: TGTGCCAGCAGCCAGTCTGGGGCCAACGTCCTGACTTTC. Translated, it gives CASSQSGANVLTF.